A single sample gave rise to the 29 T cell receptor beta chains below, sequenced in a study of CD8+CD57+ T cells in acquired aplastic anemia. For CDR3 and TCR beta VDJ profiling, genomic DNA was the template used. One entry per CDR3 protein, called by TCRdb with MiXCR from the reads. The sample has 400,000 to 600,000 distinct CDR3 sequences, roughly a third seen once. All sequencing subjects had displayed CD8+CD57+ cell expansion on flow cytometry. The sequencing input was sorted CD4+, CD8+, or CD8+CD57+ T cells (not recorded which) from PBMCs. All receptors derive from a human donor with aplastic anemia.

The CDR3 here is CATSSVTTGNEKLFF. DNA for the CDR3: TGTGCCACCAGCAGCGTAACGACAGGGAATGAAAAACTGTTTTTT. V gene TRBV15 combines with J gene TRBJ1-4; 7 bases are a match to TRBD1. The J segment lost 5 bases and the V segment lost 3 bases, leaving 6 bases of the junction unmatched. The CDR3 extends over 15 amino acids. Germline V gene sequence: CDR1 LNHNV, CDR2 YYDKDF (reference sequence).

A note on this clonotype: A single base separates this from a much larger clone, so it may be a read error. The chain uses TRBV7-9 and TRBJ1-3; maybe TRBD1 (6 bases). The CDR3 length is 12 residues. CDR1 is SEHNR, CDR2 FQNEAQ, per germline (reference sequence). CDR3 sequence (DNA): TGTGCCAGCAGCCAGACAGGAAACGCCATATATTTT. Amino acids: CASSQTGNAIYF.

As for this clonotype: This CDR3 fails to terminate in the conserved phenylalanine or tryptophan, so it likely reflects a read error. J is TRBJ2-7 and V is TRBV27; D tentatively reads TRBD1 or TRBD2 (5 bases each). This CDR3 is 14 amino acids long. V was cut by 6 bases and J by 3 bases, with 15 bases left in between. CDR1 and CDR2 (germline): MNHEY, SMNVEV (reference sequence). Written as DNA, the CDR3 is TGTGCCAGCAGCCTCCTTGGGGGTTTCTACGAGCAGTACCTC. Its translation is CASSLLGGFYEQYL.

This clonotype has only a few counts. CDR3 region: CASSLEGPSLGGYTF. The CDR3 DNA sequence: TGTGCCAGCAGCTTGGAGGGACCCAGCCTAGGAGGCTACACCTTC. This chain connects TRBV5-5 to TRBJ1-2, with D perhaps TRBD1 (5 bases). This CDR3 has 15 amino acids. The germline V gene has CDR1 SGHKS and CDR2 YYEKEE (reference sequence). V lost 0 bases and J lost 8, with 17 bases in between.

This clonotype occurred a few times. The chain combines TRBV2 with TRBJ2-2; D is ambiguous. Trimming stripped 1 base from V and 5 bases from J, with 8 bases between. CDR3 length: 14 amino acids. The V gene's germline CDR1 is SNHLY and CDR2 FYNNEI. CDR3 in amino acids: CASSEETGTGELFF. For the CDR3, the DNA is TGTGCCAGCAGTGAAGAGACTGGTACCGGGGAGCTGTTTTTT.

Many counts were recorded for this clonotype. The V call is TRBV10-3, the J call TRBJ1-5; TRBD1 is a possible D gene (6 bases). Germline-derived CDR1 and CDR2 are ENHRY and SYGVKD. This CDR3 has 13 residues. The V end was cut by 6 bases, the J end by 4 bases, with 10 bases between. In nucleotides, the CDR3 is TGTGCCATCAGCAGGACAGAGAATCAGCCCCAGCATTTT. It specifies CAISRTENQPQHF.

The chain combines TRBV4-3 with TRBJ2-1; 8 bases match TRBD1. The CDR3 covers 15 residues. The J segment lost 5 bases and the V segment lost 4 bases, leaving 7 bases of the junction unmatched. Germline values: CDR1 LGHNA, CDR2 YSLEER. DNA for the CDR3: TGCGCCAGCAGCCTCCGGGACAGGTGGAACAATGAGCAGTTCTTC. Amino acid sequence: CASSLRDRWNNEQFF.

This chain joins TRBV13 and TRBJ2-5; TRBD1 matches 7 bases. CDR3 length: 16 residues. V was clipped by 1 base and J by 3 bases; unmatched bases: 8. Per germline, CDR1 PRHDT and CDR2 FYEKMQ (reference sequence). This CDR3 is CASSLVTGDGKETQYF. CDR3 nucleotides: TGTGCCAGCAGCTTAGTAACAGGGGACGGAAAAGAGACCCAGTACTTC.

This clonotype was detected a few times. J is TRBJ2-2 and V is TRBV20-1, with D hard to call. The CDR3 extends over 12 amino acids. Trimming removed 2 bases from V and 4 bases from J, with 5 bases in between. The V gene's germline CDR1 is DFQATT and CDR2 SNEGSKA (reference sequence). The CDR3 loop reads CSARQATGELFF. For the CDR3, the DNA is TGCAGTGCTAGACAGGCCACCGGGGAGCTGTTTTTT.

With regard to this clonotype: Being one base from a much bigger clone, this may be a read error. This chain links TRBV20-1 with TRBJ2-5; unclear D gene. The CDR3 has 11 amino acids. Trimming left V 6 bases short and J 7 bases short, with 12 bases between. CDR1 DFQATT and CDR2 SNEGSKA come from the germline V gene (reference sequence). CDR3 nucleotides: TGCAGTGCCCAAGACTCGGGGACCCAGTACTTC. The encoded protein is CSAQDSGTQYF.

The table lists this clonotype with a count of one. The chain is built from TRBV24-1 and TRBJ1-2; the D is unclear. V was trimmed by 0 bases and J by 5 bases, leaving 6 bases between them. Germline V CDR1 and CDR2: KGHDR, SFDVKD. There are 13 residues in the CDR3. The CDR3 reads CATSDLSLYGYTF. CDR3 sequence (DNA): TGTGCCACCAGTGATTTGAGTCTATATGGCTACACCTTC.

This clonotype was counted at least ten times. The chain has TRBV24-1 and TRBJ2-1, with D perhaps TRBD1 or TRBD2 (6 bases each). Per the germline V gene, CDR1 is KGHDR and CDR2 is SFDVKD. V gave up 5 bases and J gave up 4 bases, with 11 bases separating them. The CDR3 has 14 amino acids. The CDR3 reads CATSGRGRYNEQFF. CDR3 nucleotide sequence: TGTGCCACCAGTGGGAGGGGGAGGTACAATGAGCAGTTCTTC.

This clonotype was counted many times. V is TRBV15 and J is TRBJ1-2; D unresolved. The germline V gene encodes CDR1 LNHNV and CDR2 YYDKDF (reference sequence). The V gene lost 0 bases and the J gene lost 10 bases, with 24 bases spanning the gap. There are 17 residues in the CDR3. CDR3 protein: CATSRDYNSGTRSDYTF. The DNA for the CDR3 is TGTGCCACCAGCAGAGATTACAACTCAGGAACGCGGAGTGACTACACCTTC. Drawing the rest from reference TRBV15 and TRBJ1-2, the complete variable domain is DAMVIQNPRYQVTQFGKPVTLSCSQTLNHNVMYWYQQKSSQAPKLLFHYYDKDFNNEADTPDNFQSRRPNTSFCFLDIRSPGLGDTAMYLCATSRDYNSGTRSDYTFGSGTRLTVV.

V is TRBV12-3 or TRBV12-4 and J is TRBJ2-3; D is undetermined. CDR3 length: 12 amino acids. V was trimmed by 8 bases and J by 1 base, leaving 7 bases between them. CDR3 amino acids: CASLSRTDTQYF. The CDR3 nucleotides read TGTGCCAGCCTATCTCGCACAGATACGCAGTATTTT.

This clonotype occurred many times. The chain has TRBV19 and TRBJ1-1; D might be TRBD1 (5 bases). Trimming left V 1 base short and J 3 bases short, with 9 bases between. Germline values: CDR1 LNHDA, CDR2 SQIVND (reference sequence). The CDR3 spans 14 residues. This CDR3 is CASSIGGGDTEAFF. The CDR3 bases are TGTGCCAGTAGTATAGGCGGGGGGGACACTGAAGCTTTCTTT.

This clonotype was detected ten times or more. The V gene is TRBV29-1, the J gene TRBJ2-1; TRBD1 matches at 7 bases. CDR3 length equals 12 residues. The junction had 8 bases not matched to a gene; V was cut back by 7 bases and J by 8 bases. Looked up from germline, CDR1 is SQVTM and CDR2 is ANQGSEA. CDR3 amino acids: CSARTGAYEQFF. The CDR3, as DNA: TGCAGCGCCAGAACAGGGGCCTATGAGCAGTTCTTC.

The table lists this clonotype with many counts. The chain recombines TRBV9 with TRBJ1-2, with 10 bases identical to TRBD1. The germline gives CDR1 SGDLS, CDR2 YYNGEE. The length of the CDR3 is 16 residues. The trim removed 3 bases at V and 2 bases at J, leaving 7 bases unmatched. For the CDR3, the DNA is TGTGCCAGCAGCGGAGTTGGACAGGGGGGGAACTATGGCTACACCTTC. Translation gives CASSGVGQGGNYGYTF.

This clonotype was detected ten times or more. The rearrangement uses TRBV19 and TRBJ1-2; no clear D gene. Trimming took 4 bases from V and 2 from J, leaving 20 bases between them. Germline V lookup: CDR1 LNHDA, CDR2 SQIVND (reference sequence). This CDR3 is built from 17 residues. CDR3 bases: TGTGCCAGTAGTAGAAAAAACGACGGAACCTCAAACTATGGCTACACCTTC. It codes for CASSRKNDGTSNYGYTF. The full variable domain, its missing parts supplied by reference TRBV19 and TRBJ1-2, is DGGITQSPKYLFRKEGQNVTLSCEQNLNHDAMYWYRQDPGQGLRLIYYSQIVNDFQKGDIAEGYSVSREKKESFPLTVTSAQKNPTAFYLCASSRKNDGTSNYGYTFGSGTRLTVV.

V gene TRBV5-6 combines with J gene TRBJ1-6; D is undetermined. Germline CDR1 and CDR2: SGHDT and YYEEEE. CDR3 length: 14 residues. With 5 bases removed from V and 3 bases from J, the gap between germline ends came to 9 bases. The CDR3 reads CASRDGNYNSPLHF. CDR3 sequence (DNA): TGTGCCAGCAGGGACGGGAACTATAATTCACCCCTCCACTTT.

This clonotype was found a few times. The chain couples TRBV19 to TRBJ1-6, with 7 nucleotides matching TRBD1. V dropped 6 bases and J dropped 5; count of bases not matched to a gene: 4. This CDR3 is built from 14 residues. CDR1 LNHDA and CDR2 SQIVND come from the germline V gene (reference sequence). CDR3 nucleotides: TGTGCCAGTAGGCAACAGGGGCATAATTCACCCCTCCACTTT. This encodes CASRQQGHNSPLHF.

This clonotype came up many times. V is TRBV5-1 and J is TRBJ2-7, with TRBD1 matching over 10 bases. Germline trimming cut 4 bases from V and 3 bases from J; bases unmatched to any gene: 4. Germline V gene data show CDR1 as SGHRS and CDR2 as YFSETQ. This CDR3 spans 14 amino acids. The CDR3 protein is CASSMDRGIYEQYF. The CDR3 coding sequence is TGCGCCAGCAGCATGGACAGGGGGATCTACGAGCAGTACTTC.

The rearrangement joins TRBV2 to TRBJ1-5; D ambiguous. Germline V gives CDR1 SNHLY, CDR2 FYNNEI. This CDR3 region has 13 residues. The V gene lost 4 bases and the J gene lost 1 base, with 5 bases spanning the gap. The CDR3 region has the DNA TGTGCCAGCAGTGTAAAGAGCAATCAGCCCCAGCATTTT. Translation gives CASSVKSNQPQHF.

At least ten counts were recorded for this clonotype. The chain joins TRBV9 to TRBJ1-2, with a possible D match to TRBD1 (6 bases). This CDR3 is 16 amino acids long. V gave up 2 bases and J gave up 2 bases, with 16 bases separating them. Germline V gene data show CDR1 as SGDLS and CDR2 as YYNGEE. CDR3 DNA sequence: TGTGCCAGCAGCGTCACGAGAGGGGGACGGAACTATGGCTACACCTTC. Translation gives CASSVTRGGRNYGYTF. Looking up the rest from reference TRBV9 and TRBJ1-2 gives the full variable domain: DSGVTQTPKHLITATGQRVTLRCSPRSGDLSVYWYQQSLDQGLQFLIQYYNGEERAKGNILERFSAQQFPDLHSELNLSSLELGDSALYFCASSVTRGGRNYGYTFGSGTRLTVV.

This clonotype has a count of ten or more. The CDR3 bases are TGTGCCAGCCACCCGAGGGGGGGCCGGAGCAATCAGCCCCAGCATTTT. This gives the protein CASHPRGGRSNQPQHF. This chain connects TRBV19 to TRBJ1-5; D perhaps matches TRBD1 (6 bases). The CDR3 extends over 16 amino acids. Deletions cut 9 bases from V and 1 base from J, with 19 bases between. Germline V CDR1 and CDR2: LNHDA, SQIVND (reference sequence).

A note on this clonotype: A much larger clone sits a single nucleotide away, making a read error possible. The CDR3 DNA reads as TGCAGTGCTAGCCTTGTTACGGGGCCTAATTCACCCCTCCACTTT. This gives the protein CSASLVTGPNSPLHF. The chain employs TRBV20-1 and TRBJ1-6, with D maybe TRBD1 (5 bases). The V gene lost 3 bases and the J gene lost 6 bases, with 15 bases spanning the gap. Germline V gene data show CDR1 as DFQATT and CDR2 as SNEGSKA (reference sequence). The CDR3 sequence is 15 residues long.

Many counts were recorded for this clonotype. The chain carries TRBV20-1 and TRBJ1-2; TRBD1 matches at 7 bases. Germline-derived CDR1 and CDR2 are DFQATT and SNEGSKA (reference sequence). CDR3 length: 13 amino acids. V shed 1 base and J 4 bases; nucleotides not matched to a gene: 3. The CDR3 region has the DNA TGCAGTGCTAGAGGGGACAGCTTCTATGGCTACACCTTC. As protein: CSARGDSFYGYTF.

The genes are TRBV7-9 and TRBJ1-2; perhaps TRBD1 as D (5 bases). Per the germline V gene, CDR1 is SEHNR and CDR2 is FQNEAQ (reference sequence). This CDR3 has 15 amino acids. Trimming cost V 5 bases and J 6 bases, with 19 bases left between them. For the CDR3, the DNA is TGTGCCAGCAGCGAACGAGTCCAGGGTAAGGATGGCTACACCTTC. Protein: CASSERVQGKDGYTF.

V and J are TRBV4-3 and TRBJ1-1; D unresolved. Germline assignment: CDR1 LGHNA and CDR2 YSLEER. The CDR3 totals 16 residues. Between the trimmed V and J ends, which lost 0 bases and 1 base, there was a span of 12 bases. CDR3 nucleotides: TGCGCCAGCAGCCAAGAACTTGGGAGGGCGAACACTGAAGCTTTCTTT. It translates to CASSQELGRANTEAFF.

The V call is TRBV6-2 or TRBV6-3, the J call TRBJ2-7, with D uncertain. The CDR3 length is 11 residues. Trimming left V 6 bases short and J 7 bases short, with 10 bases between. Germline V lookup: CDR1 MNHEY, CDR2 SVGEGT. The CDR3 spells CASSDLREQYF. The CDR3 DNA is TGTGCCAGCAGCGACCTGAGGGAGCAGTACTTC.